The 30 T cell receptor beta chains listed next were all sequenced from one sample in a study of blood T cell repertoires in COVID-19. TCRdb keeps only in-frame clones here, not all; method: immunoSEQ multiplex PCR. The profile shows about 250,000 clones, 88% of them singletons. The sequencing sample was made of peripheral blood. Receptors originate from a woman aged 40 to 50 who had recovered from COVID-19.

This sequence joins TRBV7-3 and TRBJ2-3; 13 bases fit TRBD2. Germline V gives CDR1 SGHTA, CDR2 FQGTGA. CDR3 length equals 16 residues. V shed 5 bases and J 3 bases; nucleotides not matched to a gene: 5. CDR3 region: CASSPQTSGRTDTQYF. DNA of the CDR3: TGTGCCAGCAGCCCGCAGACTAGCGGGAGGACAGATACGCAGTATTTT. The full variable domain, in which reference TRBV7-3 and TRBJ2-3 provide the parts outside the CDR3, is GAGVSQTPSNKVTEKGKYVELRCDPISGHTALYWYRQSLGQGPEFLIYFQGTGAADDSGLPNDRFFAVRPEGSVSTLKIQRTERGDSAVYLCASSPQTSGRTDTQYFGPGTRLTVL.

The V and J genes are TRBV3-1 (or the pseudogene TRBV3-2) and TRBJ2-3; D not resolved. CDR3 size: 15 residues. The V gene's germline CDR1 is LGHDT and CDR2 YNNKEL (reference sequence). V was trimmed by 2 bases and J by 6 bases, leaving 15 bases between them. The CDR3 reads CASSQPGHVGDTQYF. CDR3 nucleotide sequence: TGTGCCAGCAGCCAACCCGGCCACGTCGGGGATACGCAGTATTTT.

In DNA, the CDR3 is TGTGCCAGCAGCTTACAGGGGACGTCCCTCTCTGGAAACACCATATATTTT. Protein: CASSLQGTSLSGNTIYF. The V call is TRBV5-6, the J call TRBJ1-3, with 7 bases aligning to TRBD1. Germline V gene data show CDR1 as SGHDT and CDR2 as YYEEEE. CDR3 size: 17 residues. V shed 2 bases, J shed 0 bases, and the junction held 8 bases outside the gene matches.

The rearrangement uses TRBV15 and TRBJ1-1; D perhaps matches TRBD1 (6 bases). This CDR3 contains 15 residues. Trimming pared 3 bases from V and 0 bases from J, leaving 11 bases between. From germline, CDR1 is LNHNV and CDR2 YYDKDF (reference sequence). CDR3 region: CATSRGKGVNTEAFF. The CDR3 DNA is TGTGCCACCAGCAGGGGGAAGGGGGTGAACACTGAAGCTTTCTTT.

About this clone: One end of the junction is discordant with germline, which a read error may explain. The chain is built from TRBV7-7 and TRBJ2-1, with TRBD2 matching over 14 bases. The CDR3 totals 15 residues. The V gene's germline CDR1 is SSHAT and CDR2 FNYEAQ (reference sequence). The CDR3 DNA sequence: TGTGCTAGCAGCACCGGGACTAGCGGGAGTGTTGAGCAGTTCTTC. As protein: CASSTGTSGSVEQFF.

This sequence joins TRBV4-1 and TRBJ2-5; D uncertain. The V gene lost 0 bases and the J gene lost 5 bases, with 13 bases spanning the gap. This CDR3 region has 15 residues. Germline CDR1 is MGHRA and CDR2 is YSYEKL. Here the CDR3 reads CASSQEGGTAETQYF. In DNA, the CDR3 is TGCGCCAGCAGCCAAGAAGGCGGAACCGCCGAGACCCAGTACTTC.

The rearrangement links TRBV10-3 to TRBJ1-3; the D gene is possibly TRBD1 (6 bases). This CDR3 region has 17 residues. Trimming removed 6 bases from V and 0 bases from J, with 18 bases in between. Germline V gives CDR1 ENHRY, CDR2 SYGVKD. As DNA, the CDR3 is TGTGCCATCAGAGCCCAAAAACAGGGCCGCTCTGGAAACACCATATATTTT. This codes for CAIRAQKQGRSGNTIYF.

Only one count was recorded for this clone. CDR3: CASSLGTGLIKAFF. CDR3 in DNA: TGTGCCAGCAGCTTAGGAACCGGGTTAATCAAAGCTTTCTTT. The chain uses TRBV7-2 and TRBJ1-1; D remains ambiguous. The CDR3 length is 14 residues. Per the germline V gene, CDR1 is SGHTA and CDR2 is FQGNSA. Trimming stripped 1 base from V and 9 bases from J, with 15 bases between. The full variable domain, completed using reference TRBV7-2 and TRBJ1-1, is GAGVSQSPSNKVTEKGKDVELRCDPISGHTALYWYRQSLGQGLEFLIYFQGNSAPDKSGLPSDRFSAERTGGSVSTLTIQRTQQEDSAVYLCASSLGTGLIKAFFGQGTRLTVV.

V gene TRBV5-1 combines with J gene TRBJ1-2; 7 bases are shared with TRBD1. The germline CDR1 and CDR2 sequences are SGHRS and YFSETQ. The CDR3 contains 14 residues. V shed 3 bases, J shed 1 base, and the junction held 3 bases outside the gene matches. CDR3 residues: CASSWGQNNYGYTF. The CDR3 DNA sequence: TGCGCCAGCAGCTGGGGACAGAATAACTATGGCTACACCTTC.

This clone was counted once. This chain joins TRBV6-5 and TRBJ2-3; 9 nucleotides match TRBD1. The CDR3 consists of 15 residues. CDR1 and CDR2 from the germline V gene are MNHEY and SVGAGI. V lost 6 bases, J lost 4 bases, and 8 bases stayed unmatched. In nucleotides, the CDR3 is TGTGCCAGCAGCCCCGGGACAGGGAGTCCAGATACGCAGTATTTT. This gives the protein CASSPGTGSPDTQYF.

This clone was detected a few times. The chain carries TRBV19 and TRBJ2-3, with 12 bases lining up with TRBD2. The J segment lost 2 bases and the V segment lost 7 bases, leaving 4 bases of the junction unmatched. Germline CDR1 reads LNHDA; CDR2 reads SQIVND (reference sequence). This CDR3 has 15 amino acids. The CDR3 reads CASKRTSGNTDTQYF. The DNA for the CDR3 is TGTGCCAGTAAAAGGACTAGCGGGAACACAGATACGCAGTATTTT.

V is TRBV14 and J is TRBJ1-2, with TRBD1 identical over 11 bases. Unmatched junction bases numbered 5, after V lost 4 bases and J lost 7 bases. The CDR3 contains 14 residues. Germline V gene data show CDR1 as SGHDN and CDR2 as FVKESK. CDR3 coding DNA: TGTGCCAGCAGCCGGGACAGGGGGATTCGTGGCTACACCTTC. Protein product: CASSRDRGIRGYTF.

The rearrangement uses TRBV7-9 and TRBJ1-5; D is possibly TRBD1 (5 bases). Trimming took 5 bases from V and 3 from J, leaving 11 bases between them. CDR1 and CDR2 (germline): SEHNR, FQNEAQ (reference sequence). This CDR3 is 14 amino acids long. The CDR3 coding sequence is TGTGCCAGCAGCCCCGTAGGGGTCAATCAGCCCCAGCATTTT. Translated: CASSPVGVNQPQHF.

This chain links TRBV7-2 with TRBJ1-2, with D possibly matching TRBD1 (6 bases). V was clipped by 5 bases and J by 3 bases, with 10 bases between them. The V gene's germline CDR1 is SGHTA and CDR2 FQGNSA. The CDR3 totals 13 residues. CDR3 bases: TGTGCCAGCAGCGTGACAGGTTACTATGGCTACACCTTC. It translates to CASSVTGYYGYTF.

This chain links TRBV4-3 with TRBJ2-1, with 7 bases that match TRBD1. V lost 0 bases, J lost 7 bases, and 6 bases stayed unmatched. The CDR3 covers 15 residues. The germline V gene has CDR1 LGHNA and CDR2 YSLEER. The CDR3 region is CASSQDRGLRNEQFF. In nucleotides, the CDR3 is TGCGCCAGCAGCCAAGATAGGGGGCTACGAAATGAGCAGTTCTTC.

The chain has TRBV4-2 and TRBJ2-3, with a possible D match to TRBD2 (6 bases). From germline, CDR1 is LGHNA and CDR2 YNFKEQ. CDR3 length: 14 residues. V dropped 0 bases and J dropped 9 bases, with 13 bases sitting between them. CDR3 coding DNA: TGTGCCAGCAGCCAAGAGGGGAGGTCGTACACGCAGTATTTT. Its translation is CASSQEGRSYTQYF.

The chain employs TRBV12-5 and TRBJ2-3; 8 bases agree with TRBD2. This CDR3 region has 15 residues. After removal of 5 bases from V and 1 base from J, the junction contained 5 bases not matched to a gene. Germline values: CDR1 LGHNT, CDR2 FRNRAP. The DNA of the CDR3 is TGTGCTAGTGGTACCGGACTAGCAGGCACAGATACGCAGTATTTT. Translation gives CASGTGLAGTDTQYF.

The sample holds a few counts of this clone. The chain joins TRBV18 to TRBJ2-5; no clear D. V gave up 1 base and J gave up 2 bases, with 5 bases separating them. CDR3 length equals 13 residues. Germline V gene data show CDR1 as KGHSH and CDR2 as LQKENI. As DNA, the CDR3 is TGTGCCAGCTCACCACTAATTCAAGAGACCCAGTACTTC. Its translation: CASSPLIQETQYF.

This chain connects TRBV7-2 to TRBJ2-1; TRBD2 agrees at 8 bases. CDR3 length: 16 residues. The germline V gene encodes CDR1 SGHTA and CDR2 FQGNSA. V dropped 6 bases and J dropped 1; count of bases not matched to a gene: 8. The CDR3 is CASRPTSARSYNEQFF. The CDR3 DNA sequence: TGTGCCAGCAGACCGACTAGCGCCCGATCCTACAATGAGCAGTTCTTC.

The chain joins TRBV9 to TRBJ1-2; 7 bases align to TRBD1. V lost 6 bases and J lost 4; bases outside the gene matches: 12. Germline V CDR1 and CDR2: SGDLS, YYNGEE. CDR3 length: 15 amino acids. CDR3 residues: CASTLGTAPLYGYTF. CDR3 DNA sequence: TGTGCCAGCACCCTAGGGACAGCCCCACTCTATGGCTACACCTTC.

The rearrangement joins TRBV5-1 to TRBJ1-2; 7 bases align to TRBD1. The V gene end was trimmed by 7 bases and the J gene end by 4 bases; junction bases not matched to a gene: 16. CDR3 length: 16 residues. Germline V lookup: CDR1 SGHRS, CDR2 YFSETQ. For the CDR3, the DNA is TGCGCCAGCGCTCGGGGAGAGACAGGGTTCGGCTATGGCTACACCTTC. Amino acid sequence: CASARGETGFGYGYTF.

The CDR3 is CASSYGAANTEAFF. CDR3 bases: TGTGCCAGCAGTTACGGGGCGGCGAACACTGAAGCTTTCTTT. The chain recombines TRBV6-5 with TRBJ1-1; weak D call: TRBD1 (5 bases). V was trimmed by 2 bases and J by 1 base, leaving 8 bases between them. The germline V gene encodes CDR1 MNHEY and CDR2 SVGAGI. The CDR3 is made up of 14 amino acids.

The chain has TRBV30 and TRBJ2-7, with D possibly matching TRBD2 (6 bases). Germline CDR1 is GTSNPN and CDR2 is SVGIG (reference sequence). CDR3 length equals 13 residues. V was cut by 2 bases and J by 9 bases, with 17 bases left in between. The CDR3, as DNA: TGTGCCTGGAGTACCTTGGGGGGTTATGGGCAGTACTTC. Encoded protein: CAWSTLGGYGQYF.

This chain connects TRBV3-1 (or the pseudogene TRBV3-2) to TRBJ2-2, with D perhaps TRBD1 (6 bases). V shed 4 bases and J shed 6 bases, with 12 bases lying between them. Per the germline V gene, CDR1 is LGHDT and CDR2 is YNNKEL (reference sequence). The CDR3 is 14 residues long. The CDR3 DNA sequence: TGTGCCAGCAGCCGGGGGCAGGGAGCCGGGGAGCTGTTTTTT. Its translation: CASSRGQGAGELFF.

The chain recombines TRBV5-5 with TRBJ2-5; TRBD2 aligns across 7 bases. Germline loops: CDR1 SGHKS, CDR2 YYEKEE (reference sequence). V gave up 1 base and J gave up 1 base; unmatched junction bases: 1. The CDR3 is 14 amino acids. In DNA, the CDR3 is TGTGCCAGCAGCTTGCCGGGGGGCCAAGAGACCCAGTACTTC. Translating gives CASSLPGGQETQYF.

The rearrangement joins TRBV4-3 to TRBJ2-1; 8 bases match TRBD2. Per the germline V gene, CDR1 is LGHNA and CDR2 is YSLEER. Unmatched junction bases numbered 11, after V lost 0 bases and J lost 7 bases. The CDR3 is 17 residues long. Here the CDR3 DNA reads TGCGCCAGCAGCCAAGATTTCCCCGGGGTAGCGGGAAATGAGCAGTTCTTC. This translates into CASSQDFPGVAGNEQFF.

The rearrangement joins TRBV2 to TRBJ1-4; D possibly corresponds to TRBD1 (5 bases). Germline assignment: CDR1 SNHLY and CDR2 FYNNEI. The CDR3 runs to 13 residues. The ends were cut back, 3 bases at V and 8 bases at J, with 10 bases in the middle. The CDR3 reads CASSEGGDEKLFF. The CDR3 nucleotides are TGTGCCAGCAGTGAGGGAGGGGACGAAAAACTGTTTTTT. The full variable domain, its missing parts supplied by reference TRBV2 and TRBJ1-4, is EPEVTQTPSHQVTQMGQEVILRCVPISNHLYFYWYRQILGQKVEFLVSFYNNEISEKSEIFDDQFSVERPDGSNFTLKIRSTKLEDSAMYFCASSEGGDEKLFFGSGTQLSVL.

This clone is a singleton in its sample. The rearrangement uses TRBV6-6 and TRBJ1-2, with a weak D call TRBD1 (6 bases). V lost 5 bases to trimming and J lost 8 bases, with 18 bases between them. The CDR3 totals 14 residues. Germline values: CDR1 MNHNY, CDR2 SVGAGI (reference sequence). The CDR3 DNA sequence: TGTGCCAGCAGTCAGGCCAGGGGTTCGGGCGGCTACACCTTC. This sequence encodes CASSQARGSGGYTF.

The chain uses TRBV4-1 and TRBJ2-7, with TRBD1 matching over 7 bases. Unmatched junction bases numbered 9, after V lost 4 bases and J lost 0 bases. This CDR3 has 16 residues. Germline lookup yields CDR1 MGHRA and CDR2 YSYEKL. CDR3 in DNA: TGCGCCAGCAGCCGCCATGACAGGGCAAGCTCCTACGAGCAGTACTTC. Protein: CASSRHDRASSYEQYF.

J is TRBJ1-4 and V is TRBV2, with a tentative D call TRBD1 (6 bases). This CDR3 has 15 amino acids. Trimming shortened V by 7 bases and J by 4 bases, and 16 bases separated the two germline ends. Germline CDR1 and CDR2: SNHLY and FYNNEI. CDR3 DNA sequence: TGTGCCAGCACCCCCCGGACAGCGCTTAATGAAAAACTGTTTTTT. This codes for CASTPRTALNEKLFF.